Sequencing of this TCR beta chain was carried out in a study of OX40 agonist ivuxolimab in advanced cancers. As to this clone: Antigen: not known.

Trimming took off 6 bases at V and 2 bases at J, with 10 bases between the two ends. The CDR3 is 13 residues long. Germline V gene lookup returns CDR1 SGHTA and CDR2 FQGTGA. Study-wide points: Expanded clones belonging to CD8+ T cells outnumbered, on average, those of CD4+. Some patients without response likewise showed low normalized clonal expansion.

Here immunoSEQ multiplex PCR was the method, and the copy in TCRdb shows in-frame clones only, minus some. Of around 50,000 clones listed, about 83% are singletons. Baseline, cycle 4 day 1, and cycle 7 day 1 were the blood sampling points. The chain links TRBV7-3 to TRBJ2-5; D unresolved. This TCR came from an adult with an advanced solid tumor such as melanoma, head and neck, liver or kidney cancer. This specimen consisted of CD4+ or CD8+ T cells sorted from blood, obtained in a trial of the OX40 agonist ivuxolimab. CDR3 sequence (DNA): TGTGCCAGCAGTACTACCGTTCAAGAGACCCAGTACTTC. Amino acids: CASSTTVQETQYF.